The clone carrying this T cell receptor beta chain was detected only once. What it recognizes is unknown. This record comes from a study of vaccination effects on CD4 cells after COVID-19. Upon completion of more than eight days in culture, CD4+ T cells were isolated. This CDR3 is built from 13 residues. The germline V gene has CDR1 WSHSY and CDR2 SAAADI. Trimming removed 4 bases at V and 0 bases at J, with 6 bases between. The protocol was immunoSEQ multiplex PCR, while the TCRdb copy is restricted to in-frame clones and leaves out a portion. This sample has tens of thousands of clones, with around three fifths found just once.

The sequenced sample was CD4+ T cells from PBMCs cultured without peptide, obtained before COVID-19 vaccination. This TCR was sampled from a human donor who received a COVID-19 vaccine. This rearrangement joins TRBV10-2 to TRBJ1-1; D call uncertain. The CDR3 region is CASSGYLNTEAFF. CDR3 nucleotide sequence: TGCGCCAGCAGTGGGTATCTGAACACTGAAGCTTTCTTT.